The present T cell receptor (beta chain) was sequenced within a study of shared clonotypes between healthy human individuals. Overall study findings and caveats: Sharing across several donors was seen in roughly 5.2% of naive CD4 clonotypes.

Selected positively for CCR7 and CD45RO-negative, naive CD8 cells excluded terminally differentiated effector memory CD45RA+ cells. Assay: immunoSEQ multiplex PCR; the TCRdb copy retains only in-frame clones and omits some. The sample carries 2 million or so clones, less than 95% recorded once. Worth noting for this clone: Its cognate antigen is unknown.

V was pared by 0 bases and J by 0 bases, with 14 bases between. The germline CDR1 and CDR2 sequences are KGHSH and LQKENI. This CDR3 spans 17 amino acids. The chain recombines TRBV18 with TRBJ2-5; TRBD1 is a possible D gene (6 bases). The source of this sequence is a young man in good health. Sequenced: naive CD8+ T cells sorted from blood. The CDR3 DNA reads TGTGCCAGCTCACCACCGGTGAGTGAGGGGGACCAAGAGACCCAGTACTTC. As protein: CASSPPVSEGDQETQYF. Using reference TRBV18 and TRBJ2-5 for the parts outside the CDR3, the full variable domain is NAGVMQNPRHLVRRRGQEARLRCSPMKGHSHVYWYRQLPEEGLKFMVYLQKENIIDESGMPKERFSAEFPKEGPSILRIQQVVRGDSAAYFCASSPPVSEGDQETQYFGPGTRLLVL.